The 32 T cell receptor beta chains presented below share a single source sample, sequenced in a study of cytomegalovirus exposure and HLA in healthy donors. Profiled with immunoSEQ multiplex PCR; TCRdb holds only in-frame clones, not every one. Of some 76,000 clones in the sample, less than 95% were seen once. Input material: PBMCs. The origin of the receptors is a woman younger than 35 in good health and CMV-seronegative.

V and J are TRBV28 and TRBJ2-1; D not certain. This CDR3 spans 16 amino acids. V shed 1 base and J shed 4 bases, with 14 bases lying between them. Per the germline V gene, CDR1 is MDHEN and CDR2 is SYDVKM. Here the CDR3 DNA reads TGTGCCAGCAGTTTATATTCAGGTTTGAAATACAATGAGCAGTTCTTC. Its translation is CASSLYSGLKYNEQFF.

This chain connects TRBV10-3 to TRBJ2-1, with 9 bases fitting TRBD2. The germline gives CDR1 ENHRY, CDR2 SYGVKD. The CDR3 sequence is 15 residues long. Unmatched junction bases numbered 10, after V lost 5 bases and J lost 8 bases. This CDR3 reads CAISPAGGPGDEQFF. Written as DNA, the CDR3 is TGTGCCATCAGTCCTGCGGGGGGGCCTGGCGATGAGCAGTTCTTC.

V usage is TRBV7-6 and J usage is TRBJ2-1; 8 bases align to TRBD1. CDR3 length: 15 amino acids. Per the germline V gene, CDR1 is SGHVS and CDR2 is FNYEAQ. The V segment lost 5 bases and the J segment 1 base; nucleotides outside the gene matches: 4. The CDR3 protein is CASSAGTGSYNEQFF. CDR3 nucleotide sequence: TGTGCCAGCAGCGCGGGGACAGGATCCTACAATGAGCAGTTCTTC.

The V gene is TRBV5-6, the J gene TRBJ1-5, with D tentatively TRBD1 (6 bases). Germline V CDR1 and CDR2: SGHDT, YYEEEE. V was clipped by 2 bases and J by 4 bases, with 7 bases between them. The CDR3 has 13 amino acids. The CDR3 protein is CASSFGQNQPQHF. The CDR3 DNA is TGTGCCAGCAGCTTCGGACAGAATCAGCCCCAGCATTTT.

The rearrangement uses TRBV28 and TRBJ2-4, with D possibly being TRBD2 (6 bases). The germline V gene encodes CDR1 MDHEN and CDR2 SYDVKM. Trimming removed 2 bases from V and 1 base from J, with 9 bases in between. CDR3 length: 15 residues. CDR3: CASSLRRVAKNIQYF. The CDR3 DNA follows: TGTGCCAGCAGTTTACGGAGGGTCGCCAAAAACATTCAGTACTTC.

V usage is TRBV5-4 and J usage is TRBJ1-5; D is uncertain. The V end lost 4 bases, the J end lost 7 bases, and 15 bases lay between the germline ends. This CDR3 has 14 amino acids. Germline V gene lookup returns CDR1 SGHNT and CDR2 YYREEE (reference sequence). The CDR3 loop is CASSVDPSGQPQHF. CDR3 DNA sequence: TGTGCCAGCAGCGTAGACCCATCGGGACAGCCCCAGCATTTT.

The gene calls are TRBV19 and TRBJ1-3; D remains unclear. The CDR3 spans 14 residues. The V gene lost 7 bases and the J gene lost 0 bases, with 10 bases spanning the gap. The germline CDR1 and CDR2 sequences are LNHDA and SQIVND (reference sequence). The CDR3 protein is CASTTGSSGNTIYF. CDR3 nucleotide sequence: TGTGCCAGTACCACGGGGAGCTCTGGAAACACCATATATTTT.

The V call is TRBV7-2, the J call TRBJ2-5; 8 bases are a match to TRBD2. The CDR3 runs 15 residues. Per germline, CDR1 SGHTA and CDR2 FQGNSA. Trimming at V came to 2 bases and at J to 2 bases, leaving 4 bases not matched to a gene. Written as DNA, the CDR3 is TGTGCCAGCAGCTTAAGCGGGGGCCAACAAGAGACCCAGTACTTC. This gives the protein CASSLSGGQQETQYF.

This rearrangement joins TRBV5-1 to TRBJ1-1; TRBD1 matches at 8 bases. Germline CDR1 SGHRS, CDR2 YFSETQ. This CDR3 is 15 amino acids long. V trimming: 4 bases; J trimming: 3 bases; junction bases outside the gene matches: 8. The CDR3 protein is CASSLWTGKDTEAFF. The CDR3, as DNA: TGCGCCAGCAGCCTCTGGACAGGGAAAGACACTGAAGCTTTCTTT.

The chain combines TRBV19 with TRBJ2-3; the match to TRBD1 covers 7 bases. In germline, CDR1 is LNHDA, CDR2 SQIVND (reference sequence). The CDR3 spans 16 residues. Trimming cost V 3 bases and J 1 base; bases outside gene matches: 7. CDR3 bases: TGTGCCAGTAGTATGCGACAGGGATGGGGCACAGATACGCAGTATTTT. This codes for CASSMRQGWGTDTQYF.

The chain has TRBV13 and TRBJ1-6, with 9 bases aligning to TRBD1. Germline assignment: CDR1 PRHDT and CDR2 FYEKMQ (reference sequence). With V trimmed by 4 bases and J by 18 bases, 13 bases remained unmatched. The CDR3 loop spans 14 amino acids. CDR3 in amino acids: CASSSNRDREGAHF. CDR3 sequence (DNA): TGTGCCAGCAGCTCTAACCGGGACAGGGAGGGCGCCCACTTT.

CDR3 sequence: CASSPTRGGRTDTQYF. In DNA, the CDR3 is TGTGCCAGCAGCCCGACCCGGGGGGGCCGCACAGATACGCAGTATTTT. The chain uses TRBV7-6 and TRBJ2-3, with 8 bases fitting TRBD2. The CDR3 sequence is 16 residues long. Unmatched junction bases numbered 8, after V lost 5 bases and J lost 1 base. Germline-derived CDR1 and CDR2 are SGHVS and FNYEAQ. Supplemented by reference TRBV7-6 and TRBJ2-3, the full variable domain reads GAGVSQSPRYKVTKRGQDVALRCDPISGHVSLYWYRQALGQGPEFLTYFNYEAQQDKSGLPNDRFSAERPEGSISTLTIQRTEQRDSAMYRCASSPTRGGRTDTQYFGPGTRLTVL.

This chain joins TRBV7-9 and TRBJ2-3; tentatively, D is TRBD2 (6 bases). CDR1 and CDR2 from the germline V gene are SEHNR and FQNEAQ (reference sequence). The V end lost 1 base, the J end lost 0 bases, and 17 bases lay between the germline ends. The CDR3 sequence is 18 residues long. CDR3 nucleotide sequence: TGTGCCAGCAGCTTAGAGGGTTTCGGCGGGGCTAGCACAGATACGCAGTATTTT. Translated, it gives CASSLEGFGGASTDTQYF.

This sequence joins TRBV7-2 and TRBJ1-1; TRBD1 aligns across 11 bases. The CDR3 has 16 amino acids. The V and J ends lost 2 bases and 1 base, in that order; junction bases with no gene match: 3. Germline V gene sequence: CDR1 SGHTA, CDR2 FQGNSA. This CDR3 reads CASSLRTGGGNTEAFF. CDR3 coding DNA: TGTGCCAGCAGCTTACGGACAGGGGGCGGGAACACTGAAGCTTTCTTT. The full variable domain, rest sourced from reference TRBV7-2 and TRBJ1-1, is GAGVSQSPSNKVTEKGKDVELRCDPISGHTALYWYRQSLGQGLEFLIYFQGNSAPDKSGLPSDRFSAERTGGSVSTLTIQRTQQEDSAVYLCASSLRTGGGNTEAFFGQGTRLTVV.

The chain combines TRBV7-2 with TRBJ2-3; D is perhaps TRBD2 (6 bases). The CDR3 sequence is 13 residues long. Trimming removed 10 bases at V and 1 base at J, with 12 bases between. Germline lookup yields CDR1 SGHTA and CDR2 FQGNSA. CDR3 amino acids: CATEQRGTDTQYF. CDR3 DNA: TGTGCCACTGAGCAGCGGGGCACAGATACGCAGTATTTT.

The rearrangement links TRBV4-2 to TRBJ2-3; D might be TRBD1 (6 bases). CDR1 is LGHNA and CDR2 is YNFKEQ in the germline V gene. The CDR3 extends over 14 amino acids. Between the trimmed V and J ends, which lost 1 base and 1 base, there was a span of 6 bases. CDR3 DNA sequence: TGTGCCAGCAGCCAAGGGACAGGCACAGATACGCAGTATTTT. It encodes CASSQGTGTDTQYF.

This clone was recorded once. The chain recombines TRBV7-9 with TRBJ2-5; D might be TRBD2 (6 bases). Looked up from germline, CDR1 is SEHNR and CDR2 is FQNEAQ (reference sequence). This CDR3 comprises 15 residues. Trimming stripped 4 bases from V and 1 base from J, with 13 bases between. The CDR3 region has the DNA TGTGCCAGCAGCTCCGCGGGTAGCGGCCAAGAGACCCAGTACTTC. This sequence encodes CASSSAGSGQETQYF. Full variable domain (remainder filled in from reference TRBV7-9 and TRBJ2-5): DTGVSQNPRHKITKRGQNVTFRCDPISEHNRLYWYRQTLGQGPEFLTYFQNEAQLEKSRLLSDRFSAERPKGSFSTLEIQRTEQGDSAMYLCASSSAGSGQETQYFGPGTRLLVL.

The CDR3: CASSVTGVRGNTIYF. The CDR3 region has the DNA TGTGCCAGCAGCGTAACAGGGGTGCGTGGAAACACCATATATTTT. V gene TRBV7-2 combines with J gene TRBJ1-3; the match to TRBD1 covers 7 bases. From germline, CDR1 is SGHTA and CDR2 FQGNSA. The CDR3 runs 15 residues. The V segment lost 5 bases and the J segment 3 bases; nucleotides outside the gene matches: 7.

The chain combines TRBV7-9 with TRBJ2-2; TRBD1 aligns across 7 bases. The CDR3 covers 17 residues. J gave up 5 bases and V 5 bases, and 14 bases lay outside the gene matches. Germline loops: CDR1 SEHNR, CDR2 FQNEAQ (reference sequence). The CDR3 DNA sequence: TGTGCCAGCAGCCCAAGTGTCCCCGGGACAGAGACCGGGGAGCTGTTTTTT. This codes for CASSPSVPGTETGELFF. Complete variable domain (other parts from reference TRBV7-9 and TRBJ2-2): DTGVSQNPRHKITKRGQNVTFRCDPISEHNRLYWYRQTLGQGPEFLTYFQNEAQLEKSRLLSDRFSAERPKGSFSTLEIQRTEQGDSAMYLCASSPSVPGTETGELFFGEGSRLTVL.

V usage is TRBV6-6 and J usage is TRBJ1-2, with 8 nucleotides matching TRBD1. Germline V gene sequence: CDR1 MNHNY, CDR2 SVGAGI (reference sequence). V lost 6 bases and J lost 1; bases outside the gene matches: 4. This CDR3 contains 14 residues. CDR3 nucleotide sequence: TGTGCCAGCAGGTCTACAGGGGGTAACTATGGCTACACCTTC. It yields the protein CASRSTGGNYGYTF.

The CDR3: CASSFGHRGEQYF. The CDR3 nucleotides are TGTGCCAGCAGTTTCGGTCACCGGGGAGAGCAGTACTTC. This chain uses TRBV28 with TRBJ2-7, with a possible D match to TRBD2 (5 bases). The CDR3 consists of 13 residues. Germline V gene data show CDR1 as MDHEN and CDR2 as SYDVKM. Trimming shortened V by 3 bases and J by 7 bases, and 13 bases separated the two germline ends.

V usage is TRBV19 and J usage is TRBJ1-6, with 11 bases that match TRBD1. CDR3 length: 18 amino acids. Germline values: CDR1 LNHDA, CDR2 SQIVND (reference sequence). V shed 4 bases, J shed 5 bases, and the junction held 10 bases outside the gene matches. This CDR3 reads CASSTNIPGQGDNSPLHF. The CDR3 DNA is TGTGCCAGTAGTACCAACATCCCGGGACAGGGGGATAATTCACCCCTCCACTTT. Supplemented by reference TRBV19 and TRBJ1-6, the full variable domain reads DGGITQSPKYLFRKEGQNVTLSCEQNLNHDAMYWYRQDPGQGLRLIYYSQIVNDFQKGDIAEGYSVSREKKESFPLTVTSAQKNPTAFYLCASSTNIPGQGDNSPLHFGNGTRLTVT.

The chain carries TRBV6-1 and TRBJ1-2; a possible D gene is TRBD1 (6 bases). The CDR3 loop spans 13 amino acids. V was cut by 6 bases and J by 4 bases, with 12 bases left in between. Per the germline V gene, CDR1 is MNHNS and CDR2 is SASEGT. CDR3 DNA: TGTGCCAGCAGCGGGCAGGGGTTCTATGGCTACACCTTC. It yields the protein CASSGQGFYGYTF.

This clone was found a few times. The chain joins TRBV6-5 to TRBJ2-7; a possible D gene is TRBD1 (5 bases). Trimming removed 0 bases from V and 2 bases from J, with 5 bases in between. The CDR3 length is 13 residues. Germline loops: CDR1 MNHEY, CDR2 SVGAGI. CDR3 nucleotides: TGTGCCAGCAGTTACTCGGACACCTACGAGCAGTACTTC. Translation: CASSYSDTYEQYF.

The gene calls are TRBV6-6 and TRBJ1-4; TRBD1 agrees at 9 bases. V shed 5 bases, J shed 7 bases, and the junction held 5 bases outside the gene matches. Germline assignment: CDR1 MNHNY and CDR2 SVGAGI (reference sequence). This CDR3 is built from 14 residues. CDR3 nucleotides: TGTGCCAGCAGTCCGGGACAGGGTGTTGAAAAACTGTTTTTT. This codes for CASSPGQGVEKLFF.

The CDR3 region is CASSLHWDRGLGEQYF. CDR3 DNA: TGTGCCAGCAGCTTACACTGGGACAGGGGGCTGGGGGAGCAGTACTTC. The gene calls are TRBV5-5 and TRBJ2-7; TRBD1 matches 12 bases. CDR1 and CDR2 (germline): SGHKS, YYEKEE (reference sequence). V dropped 2 bases and J dropped 7; count of bases not matched to a gene: 10. The CDR3 covers 16 residues.

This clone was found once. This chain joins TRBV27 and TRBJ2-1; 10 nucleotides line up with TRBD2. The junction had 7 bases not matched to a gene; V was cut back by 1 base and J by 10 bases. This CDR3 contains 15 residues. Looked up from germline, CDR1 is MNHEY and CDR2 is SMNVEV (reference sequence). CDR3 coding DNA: TGTGCCAGCAGTTTATGGGTAGCGGGAGGCGTAGAGCAGTTCTTC. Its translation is CASSLWVAGGVEQFF.

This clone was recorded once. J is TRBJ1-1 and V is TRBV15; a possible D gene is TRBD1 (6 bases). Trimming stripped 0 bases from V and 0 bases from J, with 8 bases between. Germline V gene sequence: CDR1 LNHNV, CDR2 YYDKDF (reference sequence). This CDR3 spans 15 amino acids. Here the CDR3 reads CATSRDRGMNTEAFF. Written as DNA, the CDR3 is TGTGCCACCAGCAGAGATAGGGGGATGAACACTGAAGCTTTCTTT.

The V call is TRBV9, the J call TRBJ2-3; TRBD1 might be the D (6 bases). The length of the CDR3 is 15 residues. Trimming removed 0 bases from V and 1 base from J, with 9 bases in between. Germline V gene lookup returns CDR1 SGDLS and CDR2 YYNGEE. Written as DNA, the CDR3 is TGTGCCAGCAGCGTAGAGGGACAACGCACAGATACGCAGTATTTT. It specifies CASSVEGQRTDTQYF.

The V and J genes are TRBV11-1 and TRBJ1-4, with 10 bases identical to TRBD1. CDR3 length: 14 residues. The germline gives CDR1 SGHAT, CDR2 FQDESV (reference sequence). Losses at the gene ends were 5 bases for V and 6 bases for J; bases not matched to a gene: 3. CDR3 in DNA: TGTGCCAGCAGCCCCGGACAGGGGGATGAAAAACTGTTTTTT. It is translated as CASSPGQGDEKLFF.

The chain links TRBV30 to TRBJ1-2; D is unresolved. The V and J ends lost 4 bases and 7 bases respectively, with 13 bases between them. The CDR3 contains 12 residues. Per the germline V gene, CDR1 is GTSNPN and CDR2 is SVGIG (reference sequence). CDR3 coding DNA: TGTGCCTGGATGGGTAGTTGGGCTGGCTACACCTTC. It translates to CAWMGSWAGYTF.

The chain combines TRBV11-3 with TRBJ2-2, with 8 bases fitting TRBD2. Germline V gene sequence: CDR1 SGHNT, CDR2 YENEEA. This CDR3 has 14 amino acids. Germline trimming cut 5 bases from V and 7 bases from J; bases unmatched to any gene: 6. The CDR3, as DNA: TGTGCCAGCAGCCCAGGACTAGCCGTCGGGGAGCTGTTTTTT. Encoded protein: CASSPGLAVGELFF.